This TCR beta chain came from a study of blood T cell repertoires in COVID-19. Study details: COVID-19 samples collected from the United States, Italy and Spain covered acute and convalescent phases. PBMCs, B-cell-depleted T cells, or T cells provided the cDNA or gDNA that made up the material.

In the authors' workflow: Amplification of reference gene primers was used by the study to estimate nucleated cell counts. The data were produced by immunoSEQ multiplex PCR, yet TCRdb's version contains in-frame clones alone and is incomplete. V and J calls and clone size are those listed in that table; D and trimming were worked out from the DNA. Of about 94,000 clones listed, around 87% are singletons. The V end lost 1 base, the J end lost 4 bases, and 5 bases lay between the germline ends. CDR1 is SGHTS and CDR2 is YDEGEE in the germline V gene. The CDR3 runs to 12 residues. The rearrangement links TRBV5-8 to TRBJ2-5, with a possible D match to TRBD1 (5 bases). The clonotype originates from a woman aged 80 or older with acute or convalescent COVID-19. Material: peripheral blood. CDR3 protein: CASSLTGETQYF. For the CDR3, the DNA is TGTGCCAGCAGCTTGACAGGAGAGACCCAGTACTTC.